These 31 T cell receptor beta chains originate from one sample sequenced in a study of T cell responses to AZD1222 COVID-19 vaccine. This table comes from immunoSEQ multiplex PCR, and its TCRdb copy is limited to in-frame clones, with some not included. The sample has 100,000 to 150,000 clones, about 90% seen once. The sequenced sample was peripheral blood, obtained 28 days after the second AZD1222 dose. The source is an adult who received the AZD1222 COVID-19 vaccine.

The rearrangement links TRBV2 to TRBJ2-5, with TRBD1 identical over 8 bases. V lost 6 bases, J lost 5 bases, and 17 bases stayed unmatched. The CDR3 has 17 residues. Germline loops: CDR1 SNHLY, CDR2 FYNNEI. CDR3: CASRAGQGRDQGETQYF. CDR3 coding DNA: TGTGCCAGCAGGGCCGGACAGGGCCGGGACCAGGGGGAGACCCAGTACTTC.

The chain employs TRBV28 and TRBJ2-1, with 8 bases matching TRBD1. The CDR3 covers 16 residues. The V gene's germline CDR1 is MDHEN and CDR2 SYDVKM. The ends lost 1 base at V and 7 bases at J; junction bases unmatched: 9. The CDR3 DNA is TGTGCCAGCAGTTTATTTACCCAGGGGGCGCGAAATGAGCAGTTCTTC. Translation gives CASSLFTQGARNEQFF.

The chain is built from TRBV7-2 and TRBJ2-1; perhaps TRBD1 as D (6 bases). Germline V gives CDR1 SGHTA, CDR2 FQGNSA. V was clipped by 1 base and J by 4 bases, with 11 bases between them. This CDR3 contains 15 residues. The chain's CDR3 is CASSLGGLLYNEQFF. The CDR3 DNA reads TGTGCCAGCAGCTTAGGGGGGCTACTTTACAATGAGCAGTTCTTC.

The V call is TRBV5-1, the J call TRBJ1-1; possibly TRBD1 for D (6 bases). The V and J ends lost 6 bases and 7 bases respectively, with 16 bases between them. Germline assignment: CDR1 SGHRS and CDR2 YFSETQ. The CDR3 length is 13 residues. CDR3: CASMDQQGIEAFF. For the CDR3, the DNA is TGCGCCAGCATGGACCAACAGGGAATTGAAGCTTTCTTT. Full variable domain (remainder filled in from reference TRBV5-1 and TRBJ1-1): KAGVTQTPRYLIKTRGQQVTLSCSPISGHRSVSWYQQTPGQGLQFLFEYFSETQRNKGNFPGRFSGRQFSNSRSEMNVSTLELGDSALYLCASMDQQGIEAFFGQGTRLTVV.

This clone was picked up a small number of times. The chain links TRBV6-1 to TRBJ2-7, with 10 bases identical to TRBD1. V shed 1 base and J 5 bases; nucleotides not matched to a gene: 5. This CDR3 comprises 15 residues. Germline V CDR1 and CDR2: MNHNS, SASEGT. The CDR3 protein is CASSEGRTGGDEQYF. The CDR3 DNA reads TGTGCCAGCAGTGAAGGAAGGACAGGGGGTGACGAGCAGTACTTC.

The CDR3 sequence: CARSPGGRGENYGYTF. DNA for the CDR3: TGTGCCAGAAGCCCCGGGGGGCGCGGGGAAAACTATGGCTACACCTTC. The rearrangement uses TRBV7-5 and TRBJ1-2. TRBV7-5 is listed as a pseudogene. CDR3 size: 16 residues.

This clone was observed once. This rearrangement joins TRBV11-3 to TRBJ2-1, with a possible D match to TRBD2 (5 bases). The CDR3 length is 13 residues. The germline gives CDR1 SGHNT, CDR2 YENEEA. V was clipped by 3 bases and J by 6 bases, with 9 bases between them. CDR3 sequence reads: CASSLPGGNEQFF. The CDR3 nucleotides are TGTGCCAGCAGCTTGCCCGGAGGCAATGAGCAGTTCTTC.

V usage is TRBV12-3 or TRBV12-4 and J usage is TRBJ2-7, with D unclear. V lost 1 base to trimming and J lost 2 bases, with 6 bases between them. The CDR3 loop spans 13 amino acids. CDR3 bases: TGTGCCAGCAGTTTAGACCCCACCTACGAGCAGTACTTC. This codes for CASSLDPTYEQYF.

This clone was observed once. The CDR3, as DNA: TGTGCCAGCAGCTCCTCAGGCAGCCACTTTTTGTTTTTT. As protein: CASSSSGSHFLFF. The chain uses TRBV7-9 and TRBJ1-4; D gene ambiguous. V was shortened by 4 bases and J by 15 bases, with 18 bases between the two germline ends. The CDR3 length is 13 residues. Per germline, CDR1 SEHNR and CDR2 FQNEAQ (reference sequence).

The chain couples TRBV7-2 to TRBJ2-5; 10 bases fit TRBD2. The V segment lost 5 bases and the J segment 7 bases; nucleotides outside the gene matches: 16. Per the germline V gene, CDR1 is SGHTA and CDR2 is FQGNSA. The CDR3 runs to 17 residues. The CDR3 is CASSPSQREGSLGTQYF. CDR3 nucleotides: TGTGCCAGCAGCCCCAGCCAGCGGGAGGGTTCCCTGGGGACCCAGTACTTC.

This sequence joins TRBV28 and TRBJ1-2; D unclear. V was cut by 5 bases and J by 7 bases, with 14 bases left in between. The germline V gene has CDR1 MDHEN and CDR2 SYDVKM. The CDR3 totals 13 residues. The CDR3: CASSRPWTSGYTF. The CDR3 DNA is TGTGCCAGCAGTCGCCCATGGACCTCTGGCTACACCTTC.

The chain recombines TRBV6-5 with TRBJ1-1; D remains ambiguous. The CDR3 length is 15 residues. Trimming pared 8 bases from V and 4 bases from J, leaving 20 bases between. CDR1 is MNHEY, CDR2 SVGAGI, per germline. DNA of the CDR3: TGTGCCAGCGGAAAGGAGCCGCGTTGGGGCACTGAAGCTTTCTTT. The encoded protein is CASGKEPRWGTEAFF.

This chain joins TRBV20-1 and TRBJ2-7; the D is unclear. This CDR3 contains 11 residues. Germline V gene sequence: CDR1 DFQATT, CDR2 SNEGSKA (reference sequence). V gave up 2 bases and J gave up 5 bases, with 7 bases separating them. This chain's CDR3 is CSARRRNEQYF. The DNA for the CDR3 is TGCAGTGCTAGAAGGAGAAACGAGCAGTACTTC.

Turning to this clone: One junction end does not reproduce the germline sequence, and a read error may be involved. The CDR3 DNA follows: TGTGCTAGCAGCTCACAGACCCCGAACACCGGGGAGCTGTTTTTT. Encoded protein: CASSSQTPNTGELFF. The chain links TRBV7-7 to TRBJ2-2, with D uncertain. From germline, CDR1 is SSHAT and CDR2 FNYEAQ (reference sequence). The CDR3 length is 15 residues. The whole variable domain, filled in from reference TRBV7-7 and TRBJ2-2, reads GAGVSQSPRYKVTKRGQDVTLRCDPISSHATLYWYQQALGQGPEFLTYFNYEAQPDKSGLPSDRFSAERPEGSISTLTIQRTEQRDSAMYRCASSSQTPNTGELFFGEGSRLTVL.

The V and J genes are TRBV11-1 and TRBJ2-5; possible D gene TRBD1, 5 bases. Germline V gives CDR1 SGHAT, CDR2 FQDESV (reference sequence). The V gene lost 4 bases and the J gene lost 2 bases, with 11 bases spanning the gap. This CDR3 region has 14 residues. The CDR3 coding sequence is TGTGCCAGCAGCTACCACAGGCGTCAAGAGACCCAGTACTTC. Protein: CASSYHRRQETQYF.

As DNA, the CDR3 is TGTGCCAGCAGCTCCAGGGGGGATACGCAGTATTTT. It specifies CASSSRGDTQYF. The chain combines TRBV13 with TRBJ2-3; 7 bases align to TRBD1. Germline V gene data show CDR1 as PRHDT and CDR2 as FYEKMQ (reference sequence). The CDR3 is 12 residues long. J gave up 6 bases and V 4 bases, and 1 base lay outside the gene matches. The complete variable domain, with remaining parts taken from reference TRBV13 and TRBJ2-3, reads AAGVIQSPRHLIKEKRETATLKCYPIPRHDTVYWYQQGPGQDPQFLISFYEKMQSDKGSIPDRFSAQQFSDYHSELNMSSLELGDSALYFCASSSRGDTQYFGPGTRLTVL.

This clone turned up a few times. The gene calls are TRBV7-9 and TRBJ2-7; D gene ambiguous. There are 13 residues in the CDR3. The V gene's germline CDR1 is SEHNR and CDR2 FQNEAQ (reference sequence). V gave up 6 bases and J gave up 2 bases, with 11 bases separating them. CDR3 sequence reads: CASSPFQTYEQYF. The CDR3 DNA sequence: TGTGCCAGCAGTCCATTTCAAACCTACGAGCAGTACTTC.

As for this clone: The sample holds other DNA sequences that translate to the same CDR3. This rearrangement joins TRBV7-2 to TRBJ2-6; no clear D. The V and J ends lost 5 bases and 0 bases respectively, with 8 bases between them. The germline gives CDR1 SGHTA, CDR2 FQGNSA. This CDR3 contains 15 residues. CDR3 DNA sequence: TGTGCCAGCAGCCTTGGACCCTCTGGGGCCAACGTCCTGACTTTC. This sequence encodes CASSLGPSGANVLTF.

The J gene is TRBJ1-4, the V gene TRBV3-1 (or the pseudogene TRBV3-2); D is unclear. Trimming took 2 bases from V and 5 from J, leaving 15 bases between them. There are 16 residues in the CDR3. Germline V gene data show CDR1 as LGHDT and CDR2 as YNNKEL (reference sequence). The CDR3 region is CASSQPGGNENEKLFF. The CDR3 DNA is TGTGCCAGCAGCCAACCCGGAGGGAATGAAAATGAAAAACTGTTTTTT.

The chain carries TRBV28 and TRBJ2-2; the match to TRBD2 covers 7 bases. The CDR3 totals 17 residues. The J segment lost 4 bases and the V segment lost 8 bases, leaving 16 bases of the junction unmatched. Germline-derived CDR1 and CDR2 are MDHEN and SYDVKM. The CDR3 DNA reads as TGTGCCAGCTTGAGGGGCGGAGGCGGGGAGGGCACCGGGGAGCTGTTTTTT. It yields the protein CASLRGGGGEGTGELFF.

V is TRBV5-4 and J is TRBJ1-2, with TRBD1 matching over 9 bases. Germline V lookup: CDR1 SGHNT, CDR2 YYREEE (reference sequence). This CDR3 is 15 amino acids long. V lost 0 bases and J lost 6; bases outside the gene matches: 6. CDR3 nucleotides: TGTGCCAGCAGCTTGGCCAGCGGGACAGGGAATGGCTACACCTTC. Encoded protein: CASSLASGTGNGYTF.

The chain couples TRBV5-4 to TRBJ1-2; 7 positions match TRBD1. The CDR3 extends over 14 amino acids. The V gene's germline CDR1 is SGHNT and CDR2 YYREEE (reference sequence). Germline trimming cut 6 bases from V and 4 bases from J; bases unmatched to any gene: 9. CDR3 bases: TGTGCCAGCACCGGAGACAGGGAATCCTATGGCTACACCTTC. It yields the protein CASTGDRESYGYTF.

J is TRBJ1-5 and V is TRBV19; a possible D gene is TRBD1 (6 bases). CDR1 LNHDA and CDR2 SQIVND come from the germline V gene (reference sequence). The CDR3 sequence is 16 residues long. Trimming took 4 bases from V and 2 from J, leaving 15 bases between them. As DNA, the CDR3 is TGTGCCAGTAGTACGATTCAGGGGACCGGCAATCAGCCCCAGCATTTT. Protein product: CASSTIQGTGNQPQHF.

The chain is built from TRBV7-9 and TRBJ2-5; D gene ambiguous. CDR3 length: 12 residues. Trimming removed 1 base from V and 3 bases from J, with 3 bases in between. Germline CDR1 reads SEHNR; CDR2 reads FQNEAQ (reference sequence). The CDR3 reads CASSLGEETQYF. The DNA for the CDR3 is TGTGCCAGCAGCTTAGGGGAAGAGACCCAGTACTTC.

This rearrangement joins TRBV11-1 to TRBJ1-1, with a possible D match to TRBD1 (5 bases). The V end lost 2 bases, the J end lost 4 bases, and 14 bases lay between the germline ends. Germline CDR1 SGHAT, CDR2 FQDESV (reference sequence). The CDR3 covers 15 residues. DNA of the CDR3: TGTGCCAGCAGCTTAAATGGCAGGGAGAGCACTGAAGCTTTCTTT. Encoded protein: CASSLNGRESTEAFF.

This sequence joins TRBV25-1 and TRBJ1-2, with TRBD1 identical over 7 bases. J lost 2 bases, V lost 0 bases, and 3 bases had no gene match. The CDR3 is made up of 15 amino acids. CDR1 is MGHDK, CDR2 SYGVNS, per germline. CDR3 coding DNA: TGTGCCAGCAGTGAATATGGGGACAGCAACTATGGCTACACCTTC. Protein: CASSEYGDSNYGYTF.

V usage is TRBV5-6 and J usage is TRBJ2-7, with a possible D match to TRBD2 (5 bases). The germline gives CDR1 SGHDT, CDR2 YYEEEE. This CDR3 spans 13 amino acids. V lost 0 bases, J lost 5 bases, and 9 bases lay in between. CDR3: CASSLEVGDEQYF. The CDR3 DNA sequence: TGTGCCAGCAGCTTGGAGGTCGGGGACGAGCAGTACTTC.

The chain is built from TRBV7-2 and TRBJ2-7; 8 nucleotides match TRBD1. V lost 0 bases to trimming and J lost 4 bases; unmatched junction nucleotides: 8. Germline V gene lookup returns CDR1 SGHTA and CDR2 FQGNSA. The CDR3 extends over 16 amino acids. Written as DNA, the CDR3 is TGTGCCAGCAGCTTAGCCCCGGGACAGGAGCTTTACGAGCAGTACTTC. Translated: CASSLAPGQELYEQYF.

The gene calls are TRBV19 and TRBJ2-7; D perhaps matches TRBD2 (6 bases). The germline V gene encodes CDR1 LNHDA and CDR2 SQIVND (reference sequence). This CDR3 is built from 13 residues. V gave up 1 base and J gave up 5 bases, with 9 bases separating them. CDR3 nucleotides: TGTGCCAGTAGTATAGGGAGGGTGAACGAGCAGTACTTC. It codes for CASSIGRVNEQYF.

J is TRBJ2-4 and V is TRBV5-1; the D is unclear. Trimming removed 4 bases at V and 3 bases at J, with 11 bases between. The length of the CDR3 is 14 residues. CDR1 is SGHRS and CDR2 is YFSETQ in the germline V gene. CDR3 amino acids: CASSPLSLKNIQYF. As DNA, the CDR3 is TGCGCCAGCAGCCCCCTCTCTCTCAAAAACATTCAGTACTTC.

Concerning this clone: Other nucleotide sequences from this sample produce the same CDR3. The chain carries TRBV5-4 and TRBJ2-7, with TRBD2 identical over 8 bases. CDR3 length: 15 residues. The germline CDR1 and CDR2 sequences are SGHNT and YYREEE (reference sequence). With V trimmed by 0 bases and J by 0 bases, 2 bases remained unmatched. Here the CDR3 reads CASSLASGSSYEQYF. CDR3 nucleotide sequence: TGTGCCAGCAGCTTGGCGAGCGGGAGCTCCTACGAGCAGTACTTC.